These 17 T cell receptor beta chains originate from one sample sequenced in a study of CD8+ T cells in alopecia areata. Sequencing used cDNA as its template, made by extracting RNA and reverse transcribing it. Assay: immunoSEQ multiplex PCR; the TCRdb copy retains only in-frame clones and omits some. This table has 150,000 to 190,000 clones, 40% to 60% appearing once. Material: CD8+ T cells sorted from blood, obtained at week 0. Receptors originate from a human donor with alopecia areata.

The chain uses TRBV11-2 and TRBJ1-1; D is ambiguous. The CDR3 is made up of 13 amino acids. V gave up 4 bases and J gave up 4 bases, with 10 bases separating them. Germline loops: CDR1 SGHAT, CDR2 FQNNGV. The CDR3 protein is CASSSKVGTEAFF. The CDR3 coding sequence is TGTGCCAGCAGCTCGAAAGTCGGCACTGAAGCTTTCTTT.

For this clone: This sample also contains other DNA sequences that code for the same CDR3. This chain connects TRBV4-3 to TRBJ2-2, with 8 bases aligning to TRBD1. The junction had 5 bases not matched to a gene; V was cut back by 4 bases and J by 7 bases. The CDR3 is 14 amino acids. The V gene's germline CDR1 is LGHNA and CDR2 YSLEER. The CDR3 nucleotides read TGCGCCAGCAGCCCTGACAGGGGTAGCGGGGAGCTGTTTTTT. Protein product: CASSPDRGSGELFF.

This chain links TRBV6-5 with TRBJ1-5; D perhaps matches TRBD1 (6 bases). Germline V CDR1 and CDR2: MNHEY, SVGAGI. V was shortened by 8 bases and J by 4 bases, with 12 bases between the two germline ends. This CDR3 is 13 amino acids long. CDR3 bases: TGTGCCAGCCGCGGGGGGGCTAATCAGCCCCAGCATTTT. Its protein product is CASRGGANQPQHF.

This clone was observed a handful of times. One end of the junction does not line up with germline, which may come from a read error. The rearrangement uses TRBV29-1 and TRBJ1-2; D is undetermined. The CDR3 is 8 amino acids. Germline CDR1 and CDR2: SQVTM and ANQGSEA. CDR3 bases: TGCAGCGTGCCCCCGTTACTTTTT. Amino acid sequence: CSVPPLLF.

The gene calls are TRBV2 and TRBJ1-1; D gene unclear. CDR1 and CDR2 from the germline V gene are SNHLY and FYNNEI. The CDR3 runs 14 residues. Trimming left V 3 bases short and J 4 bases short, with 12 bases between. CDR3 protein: CASSDIKGFTEAFF. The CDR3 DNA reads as TGTGCCAGCAGTGATATCAAGGGTTTCACTGAAGCTTTCTTT.

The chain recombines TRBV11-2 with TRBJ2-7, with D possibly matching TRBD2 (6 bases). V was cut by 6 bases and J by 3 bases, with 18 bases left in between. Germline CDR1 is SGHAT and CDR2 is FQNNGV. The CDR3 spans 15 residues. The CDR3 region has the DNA TGTGCCAGCAGTGGGGAAAGCGGGCCGATCTACGAGCAGTACTTC. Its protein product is CASSGESGPIYEQYF.

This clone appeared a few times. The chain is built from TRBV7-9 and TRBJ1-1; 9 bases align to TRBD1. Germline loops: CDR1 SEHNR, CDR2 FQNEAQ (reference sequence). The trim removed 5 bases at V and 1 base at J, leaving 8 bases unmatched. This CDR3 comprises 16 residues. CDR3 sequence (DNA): TGTGCCAGCAGCCGAACAGGGGGCGAGGGGAACACTGAAGCTTTCTTT. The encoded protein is CASSRTGGEGNTEAFF. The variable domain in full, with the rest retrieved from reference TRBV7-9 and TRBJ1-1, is DTGVSQNPRHKITKRGQNVTFRCDPISEHNRLYWYRQTLGQGPEFLTYFQNEAQLEKSRLLSDRFSAERPKGSFSTLEIQRTEQGDSAMYLCASSRTGGEGNTEAFFGQGTRLTVV.

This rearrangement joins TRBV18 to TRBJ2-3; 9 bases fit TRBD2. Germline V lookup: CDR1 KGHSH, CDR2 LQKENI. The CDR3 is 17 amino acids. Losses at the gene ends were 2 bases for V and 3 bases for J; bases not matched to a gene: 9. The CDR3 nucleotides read TGTGCCAGCTCACCAGGACGCGGACTAGCGTTGACAGATACGCAGTATTTT. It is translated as CASSPGRGLALTDTQYF. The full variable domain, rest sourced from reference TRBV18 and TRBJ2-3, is NAGVMQNPRHLVRRRGQEARLRCSPMKGHSHVYWYRQLPEEGLKFMVYLQKENIIDESGMPKERFSAEFPKEGPSILRIQQVVRGDSAAYFCASSPGRGLALTDTQYFGPGTRLTVL.

The DNA of the CDR3 is TGTGCCAGCAGTTCGGGACAGGCGAGTGGTCTGTTTTTT. It translates to CASSSGQASGLFF. This rearrangement joins TRBV27 to TRBJ2-2, with TRBD1 matching 8 bases. The CDR3 totals 13 residues. Germline lookup yields CDR1 MNHEY and CDR2 SMNVEV (reference sequence). With 4 bases clipped from V and 14 bases from J, the junction kept 9 bases outside the gene matches.

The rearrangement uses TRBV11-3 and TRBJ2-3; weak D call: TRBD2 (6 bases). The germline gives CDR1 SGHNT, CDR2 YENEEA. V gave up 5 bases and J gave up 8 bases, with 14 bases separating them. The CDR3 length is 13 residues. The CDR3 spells CASSPGPGGTQYF. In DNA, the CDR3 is TGTGCCAGCAGCCCGGGCCCCGGGGGTACGCAGTATTTT.

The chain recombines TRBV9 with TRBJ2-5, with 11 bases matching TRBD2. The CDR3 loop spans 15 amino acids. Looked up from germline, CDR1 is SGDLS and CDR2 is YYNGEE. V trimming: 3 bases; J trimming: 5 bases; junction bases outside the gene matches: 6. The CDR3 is CASSASGGTTETQYF. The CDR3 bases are TGTGCCAGCAGCGCTAGCGGGGGGACTACGGAGACCCAGTACTTC. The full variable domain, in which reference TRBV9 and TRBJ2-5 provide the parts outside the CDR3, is DSGVTQTPKHLITATGQRVTLRCSPRSGDLSVYWYQQSLDQGLQFLIQYYNGEERAKGNILERFSAQQFPDLHSELNLSSLELGDSALYFCASSASGGTTETQYFGPGTRLLVL.

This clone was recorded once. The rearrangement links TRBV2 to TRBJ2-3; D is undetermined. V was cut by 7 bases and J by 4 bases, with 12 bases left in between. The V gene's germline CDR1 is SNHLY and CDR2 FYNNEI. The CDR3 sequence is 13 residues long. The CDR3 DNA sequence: TGTGCCAGCACAGTTGGTGCGTCAGATACGCAGTATTTT. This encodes CASTVGASDTQYF.

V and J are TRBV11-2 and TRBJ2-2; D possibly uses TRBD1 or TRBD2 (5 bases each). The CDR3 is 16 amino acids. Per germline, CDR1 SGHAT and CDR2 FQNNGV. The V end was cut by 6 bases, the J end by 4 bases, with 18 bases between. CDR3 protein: CASRQEASGGTGELFF. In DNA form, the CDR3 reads TGTGCCAGCAGACAGGAGGCCTCAGGTGGCACCGGGGAGCTGTTTTTT.

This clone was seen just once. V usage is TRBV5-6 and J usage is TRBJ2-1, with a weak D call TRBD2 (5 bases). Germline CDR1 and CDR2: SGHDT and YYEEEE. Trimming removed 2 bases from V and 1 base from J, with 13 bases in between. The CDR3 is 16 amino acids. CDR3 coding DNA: TGTGCCAGCAGCTTTGTGGAGGCCAATTCCTACAATGAGCAGTTCTTC. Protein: CASSFVEANSYNEQFF.

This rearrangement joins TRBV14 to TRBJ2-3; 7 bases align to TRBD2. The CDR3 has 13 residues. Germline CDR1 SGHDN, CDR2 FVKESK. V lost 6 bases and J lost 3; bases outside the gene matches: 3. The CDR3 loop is CASRPRGTDTQYF. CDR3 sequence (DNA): TGTGCCAGCAGACCGCGGGGGACAGATACGCAGTATTTT. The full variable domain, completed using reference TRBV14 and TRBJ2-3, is EAGVTQFPSHSVIEKGQTVTLRCDPISGHDNLYWYRRVMGKEIKFLLHFVKESKQDESGMPNNRFLAERTGGTYSTLKVQPAELEDSGVYFCASRPRGTDTQYFGPGTRLTVL.

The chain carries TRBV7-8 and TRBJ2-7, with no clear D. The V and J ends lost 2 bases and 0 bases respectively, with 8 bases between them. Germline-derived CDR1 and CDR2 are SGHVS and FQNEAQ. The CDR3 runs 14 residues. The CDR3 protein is CASSLSDNSYEQYF. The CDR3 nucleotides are TGTGCCAGCAGCTTAAGTGACAACTCCTACGAGCAGTACTTC.

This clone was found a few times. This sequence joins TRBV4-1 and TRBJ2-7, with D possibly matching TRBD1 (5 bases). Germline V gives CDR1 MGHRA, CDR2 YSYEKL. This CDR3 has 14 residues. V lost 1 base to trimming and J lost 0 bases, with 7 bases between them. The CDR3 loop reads CASSQGQLSYEQYF. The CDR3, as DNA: TGCGCCAGCAGCCAAGGACAGCTCTCCTACGAGCAGTACTTC.